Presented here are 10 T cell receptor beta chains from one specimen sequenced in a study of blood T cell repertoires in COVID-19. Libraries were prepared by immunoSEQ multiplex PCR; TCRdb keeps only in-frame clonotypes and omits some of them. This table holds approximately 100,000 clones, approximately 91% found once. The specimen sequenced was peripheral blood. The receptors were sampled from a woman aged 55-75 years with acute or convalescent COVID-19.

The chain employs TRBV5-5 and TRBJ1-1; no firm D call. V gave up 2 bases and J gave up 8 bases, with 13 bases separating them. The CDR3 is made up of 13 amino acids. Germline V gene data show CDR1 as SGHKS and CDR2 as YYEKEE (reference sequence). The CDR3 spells CASSFLAPVEAFF. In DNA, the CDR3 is TGTGCCAGCAGCTTCTTGGCCCCAGTGGAAGCTTTCTTT.

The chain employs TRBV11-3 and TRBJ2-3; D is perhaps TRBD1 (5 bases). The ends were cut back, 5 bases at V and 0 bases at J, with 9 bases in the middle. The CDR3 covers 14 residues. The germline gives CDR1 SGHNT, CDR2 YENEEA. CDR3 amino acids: CASSPDRSTDTQYF. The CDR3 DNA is TGTGCCAGCAGCCCTGACAGAAGCACAGATACGCAGTATTTT.

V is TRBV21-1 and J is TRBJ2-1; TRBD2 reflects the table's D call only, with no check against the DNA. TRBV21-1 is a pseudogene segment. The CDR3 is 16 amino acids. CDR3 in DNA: TGTGCCAGCCCCCAAAATATAGCGGGAGCCTACAATGAGCAGTTCTTC. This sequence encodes CASPQNIAGAYNEQFF.

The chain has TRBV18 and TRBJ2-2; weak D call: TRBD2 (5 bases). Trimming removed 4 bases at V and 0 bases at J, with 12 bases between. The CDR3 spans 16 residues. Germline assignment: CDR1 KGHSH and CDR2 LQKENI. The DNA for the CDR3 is TGTGCCAGCTCACTTGTGGGAGAGGCGAACACCGGGGAGCTGTTTTTT. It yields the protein CASSLVGEANTGELFF.

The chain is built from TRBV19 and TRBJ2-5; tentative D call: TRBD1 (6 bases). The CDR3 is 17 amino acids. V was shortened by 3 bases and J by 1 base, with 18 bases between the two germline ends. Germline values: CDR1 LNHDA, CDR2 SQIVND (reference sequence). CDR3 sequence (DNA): TGTGCCAGTAGTATGGACTTCGCGACAGGTCCCCAAGAGACCCAGTACTTC. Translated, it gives CASSMDFATGPQETQYF.

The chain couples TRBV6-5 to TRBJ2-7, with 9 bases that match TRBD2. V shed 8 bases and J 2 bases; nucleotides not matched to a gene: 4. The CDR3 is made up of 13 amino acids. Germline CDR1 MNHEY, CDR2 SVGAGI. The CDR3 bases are TGTGCCAGCTTGGCTAGCGGGACCTACGAGCAGTACTTC. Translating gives CASLASGTYEQYF.

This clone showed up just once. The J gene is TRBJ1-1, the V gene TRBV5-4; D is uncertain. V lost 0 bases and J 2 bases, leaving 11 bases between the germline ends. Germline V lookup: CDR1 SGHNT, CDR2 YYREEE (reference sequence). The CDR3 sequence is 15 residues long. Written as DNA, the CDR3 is TGTGCCAGCAGCTTGGCGGGTCCTATAAACACTGAAGCTTTCTTT. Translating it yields CASSLAGPINTEAFF. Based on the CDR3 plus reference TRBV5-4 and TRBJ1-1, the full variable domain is ETGVTQSPTHLIKTRGQQVTLRCSSQSGHNTVSWYQQALGQGPQFIFQYYREEENGRGNFPPRFSGLQFPNYSSELNVNALELDDSALYLCASSLAGPINTEAFFGQGTRLTVV.

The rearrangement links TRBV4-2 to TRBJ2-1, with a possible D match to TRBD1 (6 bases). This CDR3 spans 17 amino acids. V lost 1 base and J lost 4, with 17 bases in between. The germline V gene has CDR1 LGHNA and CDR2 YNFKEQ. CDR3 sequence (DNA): TGTGCCAGCAGCCAAGCCTGGGGCCAGGGGCCTTACAATGAGCAGTTCTTC. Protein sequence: CASSQAWGQGPYNEQFF.

CDR3 DNA: TGTGCCAGCTCACCCCTCCGAGGCGGTAGCGGGAGGAGCTCCTACGAGCAGTACTTC. Its translation: CASSPLRGGSGRSSYEQYF. The chain has TRBV18 and TRBJ2-7, with 10 nucleotides matching TRBD2. CDR1 and CDR2 from the germline V gene are KGHSH and LQKENI. Unmatched junction bases numbered 14, after V lost 3 bases and J lost 0 bases. The CDR3 extends over 19 amino acids.

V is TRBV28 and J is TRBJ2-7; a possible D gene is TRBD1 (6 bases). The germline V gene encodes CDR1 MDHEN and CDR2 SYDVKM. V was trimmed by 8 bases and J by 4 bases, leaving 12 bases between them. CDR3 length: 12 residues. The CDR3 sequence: CASQLRGYEQYF. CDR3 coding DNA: TGTGCCAGCCAGCTCAGGGGTTACGAGCAGTACTTC.